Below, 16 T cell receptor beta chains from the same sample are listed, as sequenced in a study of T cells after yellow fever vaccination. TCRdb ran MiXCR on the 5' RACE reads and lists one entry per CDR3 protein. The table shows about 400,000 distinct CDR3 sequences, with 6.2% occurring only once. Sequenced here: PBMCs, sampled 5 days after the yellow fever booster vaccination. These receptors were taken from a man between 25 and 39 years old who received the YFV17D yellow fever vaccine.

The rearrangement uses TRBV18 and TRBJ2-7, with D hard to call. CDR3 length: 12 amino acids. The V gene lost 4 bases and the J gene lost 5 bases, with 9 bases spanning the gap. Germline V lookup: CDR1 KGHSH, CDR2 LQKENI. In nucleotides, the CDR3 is TGTGCCAGCTCACGCGAGGTGCACGAGCAGTACTTC. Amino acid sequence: CASSREVHEQYF.

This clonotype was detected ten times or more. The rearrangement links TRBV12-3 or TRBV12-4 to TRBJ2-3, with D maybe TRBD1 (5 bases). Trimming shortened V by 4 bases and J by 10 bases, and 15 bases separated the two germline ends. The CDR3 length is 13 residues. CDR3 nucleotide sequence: TGTGCCAGCAGTTCCCTCGGGCAGGGTTCGCAGTATTTT. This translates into CASSSLGQGSQYF.

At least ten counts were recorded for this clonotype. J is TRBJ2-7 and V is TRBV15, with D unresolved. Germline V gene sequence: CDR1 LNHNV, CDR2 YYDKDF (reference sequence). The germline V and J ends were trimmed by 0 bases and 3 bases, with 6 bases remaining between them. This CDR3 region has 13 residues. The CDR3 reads CATSRDPVYEQYF. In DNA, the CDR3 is TGTGCCACCAGCAGAGATCCGGTCTACGAGCAGTACTTC.

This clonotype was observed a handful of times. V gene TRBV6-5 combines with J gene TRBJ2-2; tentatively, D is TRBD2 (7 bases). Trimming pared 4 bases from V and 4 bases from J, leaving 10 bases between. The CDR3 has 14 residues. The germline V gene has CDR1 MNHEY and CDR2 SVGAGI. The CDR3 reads CASSWGGRTGELFF. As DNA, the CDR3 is TGTGCCAGCAGTTGGGGGGGGCGCACCGGGGAGCTGTTTTTT.

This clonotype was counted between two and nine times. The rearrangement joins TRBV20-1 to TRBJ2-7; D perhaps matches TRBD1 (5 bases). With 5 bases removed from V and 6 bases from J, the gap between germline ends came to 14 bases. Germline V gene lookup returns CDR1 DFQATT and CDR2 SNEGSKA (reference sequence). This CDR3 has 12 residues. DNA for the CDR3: TGCAGTGCTCGCAGGGCTCTTCGCGAGCAGTACTTC. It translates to CSARRALREQYF.

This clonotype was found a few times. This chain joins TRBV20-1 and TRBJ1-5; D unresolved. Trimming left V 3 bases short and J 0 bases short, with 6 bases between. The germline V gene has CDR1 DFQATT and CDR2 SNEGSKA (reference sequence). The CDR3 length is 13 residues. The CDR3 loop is CSASMGSNQPQHF. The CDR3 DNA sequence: TGCAGTGCTAGTATGGGTAGCAATCAGCCCCAGCATTTT.

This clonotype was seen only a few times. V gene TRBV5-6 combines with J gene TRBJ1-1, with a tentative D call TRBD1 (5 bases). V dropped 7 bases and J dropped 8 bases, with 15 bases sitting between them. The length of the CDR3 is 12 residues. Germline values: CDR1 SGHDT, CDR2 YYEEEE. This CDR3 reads CASAGRKTEAFF. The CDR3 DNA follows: TGTGCCAGCGCGGGACGGAAGACCGAAGCTTTCTTT. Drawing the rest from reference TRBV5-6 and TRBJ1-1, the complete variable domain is DAGVTQSPTHLIKTRGQQVTLRCSPKSGHDTVSWYQQALGQGPQFIFQYYEEEERQRGNFPDRFSGHQFPNYSSELNVNALLLGDSALYLCASAGRKTEAFFGQGTRLTVV.

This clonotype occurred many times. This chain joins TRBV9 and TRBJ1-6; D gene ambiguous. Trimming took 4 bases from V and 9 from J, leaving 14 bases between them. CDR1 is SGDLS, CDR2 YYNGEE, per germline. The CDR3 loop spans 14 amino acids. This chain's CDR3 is CASSLTDEGSPLHF. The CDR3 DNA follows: TGTGCCAGCAGCTTGACCGATGAGGGTTCACCCCTCCACTTT.

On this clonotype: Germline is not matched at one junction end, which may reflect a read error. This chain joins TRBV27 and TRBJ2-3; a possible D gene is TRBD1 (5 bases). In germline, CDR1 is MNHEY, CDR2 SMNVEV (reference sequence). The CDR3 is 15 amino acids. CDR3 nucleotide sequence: TGTGCCAGCAGTTTATTTAAGTTGGCGACAGATGCGCAGTATTTT. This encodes CASSLFKLATDAQYF.

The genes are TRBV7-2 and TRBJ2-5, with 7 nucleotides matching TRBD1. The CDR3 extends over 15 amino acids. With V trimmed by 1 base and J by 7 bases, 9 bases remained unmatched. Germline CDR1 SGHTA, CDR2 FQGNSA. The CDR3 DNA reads TGTGCCAGCAGCTTAGGGTCAGGGTCAGGGGGGACCCAGTACTTC. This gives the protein CASSLGSGSGGTQYF.

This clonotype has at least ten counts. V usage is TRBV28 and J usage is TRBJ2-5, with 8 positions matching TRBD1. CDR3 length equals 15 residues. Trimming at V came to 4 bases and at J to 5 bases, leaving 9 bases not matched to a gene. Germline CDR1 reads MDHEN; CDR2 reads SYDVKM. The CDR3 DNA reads TGTGCCAGCAGTTCCTACCAGGGGGCGTGGGAGACCCAGTACTTC. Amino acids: CASSSYQGAWETQYF.

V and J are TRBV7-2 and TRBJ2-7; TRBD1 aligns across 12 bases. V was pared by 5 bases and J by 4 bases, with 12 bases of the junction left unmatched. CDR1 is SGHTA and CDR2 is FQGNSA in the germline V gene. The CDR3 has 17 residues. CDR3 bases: TGTGCCAGCAGCGCCCCCGCCGGGACAGGGGGCAGGTACGAGCAGTACTTC. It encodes CASSAPAGTGGRYEQYF.

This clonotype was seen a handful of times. The CDR3 DNA reads TGTGCCAGCTGGACAGGAGGGAAGTACGAGCAGTACTTC. Its translation: CASWTGGKYEQYF. The V and J genes are TRBV28 and TRBJ2-7; D may be TRBD1 (7 bases). Germline values: CDR1 MDHEN, CDR2 SYDVKM. This CDR3 is built from 13 residues. With 8 bases removed from V and 4 bases from J, the gap between germline ends came to 15 bases.

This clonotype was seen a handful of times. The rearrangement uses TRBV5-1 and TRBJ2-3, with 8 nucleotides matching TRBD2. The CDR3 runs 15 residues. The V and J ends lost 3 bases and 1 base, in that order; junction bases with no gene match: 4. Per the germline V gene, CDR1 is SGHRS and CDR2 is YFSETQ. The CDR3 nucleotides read TGCGCCAGCAGCTCGTCACTAGCGGGCACAGATACGCAGTATTTT. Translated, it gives CASSSSLAGTDTQYF.

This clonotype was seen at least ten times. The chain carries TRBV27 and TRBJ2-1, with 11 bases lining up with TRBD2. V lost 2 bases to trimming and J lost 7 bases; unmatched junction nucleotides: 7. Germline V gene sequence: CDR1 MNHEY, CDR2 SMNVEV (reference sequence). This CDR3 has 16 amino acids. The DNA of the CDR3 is TGTGCCAGCAGTTTACCCCGACTAGCGGGACCGAATGAGCAGTTCTTC. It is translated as CASSLPRLAGPNEQFF.

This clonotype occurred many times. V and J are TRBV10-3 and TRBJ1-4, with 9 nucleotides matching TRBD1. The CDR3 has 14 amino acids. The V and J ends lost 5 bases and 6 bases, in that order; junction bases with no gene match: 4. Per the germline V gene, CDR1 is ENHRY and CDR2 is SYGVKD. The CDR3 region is CAISTTGGYEKLFF. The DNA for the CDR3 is TGTGCCATCAGTACTACAGGGGGCTATGAAAAACTGTTTTTT.